Given below is one T cell receptor beta chain in context. Its antigen remains unidentified. This sample was included in a study of T-cell reconstitution after alpha-beta-depleted transplantation in children. Regarding the study as a whole: High day-60 TCRbeta diversity in some patients came from surviving recipient T cells and thymic progenitors. T-cell counts and diversity at one year following transplant were attributed mainly to newly produced T cells.

The CDR3 consists of 15 residues. Germline CDR1 reads DFQATT; CDR2 reads SNEGSKA (reference sequence). With 5 bases clipped from V and 5 bases from J, the junction kept 14 bases outside the gene matches. Unique molecular identifiers featured in how the TCRbeta library was prepared. MiXCR, run by TCRdb on the PCR reads, gives a single entry per CDR3 protein. The profile shows 440,000 or so distinct CDR3 sequences, approximately 41% of them singletons. The receptor comes from a girl aged 2-15 years with aplastic anemia, due to receive a stem cell transplant. The chain is built from TRBV20-1 and TRBJ2-5; TRBD2 aligns across 7 bases. This specimen consisted of PBMCs, obtained before TCRalphabeta/CD19-depleted stem cell transplant. For the CDR3, the DNA is TGCAGTGCTGACCTCCAAGCGGGAAGATGGGAGACCCAGTACTTC. Its protein is CSADLQAGRWETQYF.